This T cell receptor beta chain stems from a study of blood T cell repertoires in COVID-19 (dated by TCRdb to 2018 to 2020). About the full investigation: The collaborator samples originated in the United States, Italy and Spain and spanned the acute and convalescent phases of COVID-19. The material from the prospective study consisted of cDNA or gDNA derived from T cells, B-cell-depleted T cells, or PBMCs. Deeply sampled blood TCRbeta repertoires from subjects exposed to, actively infected with, or recovered from COVID-19 were included in the dataset. The repertoires were made available in a free public database intended to serve as a resource for research on the immune response to SARS-CoV-2. Samples came from the ongoing ImmuneRACE study (first 160 participants) plus 1,254 subjects from 6 global collaborators. Sample metadata almost always included a de-identified subject ID, COVID-19 status, age in years and sex. Where available, HLA class I and class II types were obtained from metadata supplied by the sample provider rather than from assay-based typing.

Whole blood was collected in K2EDTA tubes by collaborating institutions according to the institutions' own protocols. For TCRbeta analysis, collaborators shipped samples as frozen whole blood, isolated PBMCs, or DNA extracted from either of those sample types. About this clone: No cognate antigen has been identified for it. Per-base qualities were not stored, and no clone one base away is much larger.

TCRbeta CDR3 regions were amplified from genomic DNA using the immunoSEQ Assay, a bias-controlled multiplex PCR. The study's own analysis went as follows. Nucleated cell counts per sample were estimated from amplification of reference gene primers within the assay. To quantify the absolute abundance of each unique TCRbeta CDR3 rearrangement, sequence reads were collapsed and filtered. For each sample, productive Simpson clonality was calculated as the square root of Simpson's diversity index across productive rearrangements. What TCRdb holds here is the immuneACCESS table cut down to in-frame rearrangements. Part of the clones is not present; checked against another copy, under half of the missing clones reflect an unresolved V gene, and the others are unexplained. That table furnishes V, J and clone size, whereas the DNA furnished D and trimming. Recorded for this sample are 88,000 or so clones; over 65% of them occurred a single time. 11% of the sample is held by the ten biggest clonotypes.

Study-wide conclusions, independent of this receptor: How much clinical and demographic metadata was included differed by source and by participant, and the metadata was provided uncurated.

Material: peripheral blood. This clonotype was obtained from a human donor in a cohort sampled during active COVID-19.

In nucleotide form, the sequence is TGTGCCAGCTCACCACGATTAGCAGATACGCAGTATTTT. Translated, this gives CASSPRLADTQYF. The chain is assembled from TRBV18 and TRBJ2-3, with no confidently assigned D gene. The trim is 1 base for V and 4 bases for J, with a gap of 6 bases between the germline ends. The germline V gene encodes CDR1 KGHSH and CDR2 LQKENI. The CDR3 runs 13 residues from the cysteine to the phenylalanine. The CDR3 DNA has 39 bases and is translated from base 1.